These 13 T cell receptor beta chains share one sample of origin, sequenced in a study of control samples from healthy donors and cancer patients. Using immunoSEQ multiplex PCR, the repertoire was profiled, and TCRdb retains in-frame clones only, with some absent. The repertoire holds approximately 140,000 clones, with 80% to 95% as singletons. The material sequenced was blood. These TCRs come from a man aged 18 to 29 in good health.

The chain employs TRBV15 and TRBJ2-7; weak D call: TRBD2 (6 bases). CDR3 length: 15 amino acids. Germline V lookup: CDR1 LNHNV, CDR2 YYDKDF (reference sequence). V gave up 0 bases and J gave up 3 bases, with 12 bases separating them. The CDR3 bases are TGTGCCACCAGCAGAGACTATGAGGGAGGCTACGAGCAGTACTTC. Translating it yields CATSRDYEGGYEQYF.

The chain joins TRBV12-3 or TRBV12-4 to TRBJ2-5; no firm D call. This CDR3 is 13 amino acids long. The V end was cut by 5 bases, the J end by 3 bases, with 10 bases between. The CDR3 reads CASSATEKETQYF. CDR3 sequence (DNA): TGTGCCAGCAGTGCCACCGAAAAAGAGACCCAGTACTTC.

The chain links TRBV5-1 to TRBJ1-2; perhaps TRBD1 as D (5 bases). Trimming left V 4 bases short and J 0 bases short, with 13 bases between. This CDR3 region has 15 residues. Germline assignment: CDR1 SGHRS and CDR2 YFSETQ. The CDR3 here is CASSDAQGANYGYTF. In DNA form, the CDR3 reads TGCGCCAGCAGCGACGCTCAGGGAGCTAACTATGGCTACACCTTC.

The chain carries TRBV12-3 or TRBV12-4 and TRBJ1-1, with a weak D call TRBD1 (6 bases). This CDR3 has 13 amino acids. Trimming cost V 10 bases and J 2 bases, with 14 bases left between them. DNA of the CDR3: TGTGCCACCACCGGACAGATTAACACTGAAGCTTTCTTT. Its protein product is CATTGQINTEAFF.

The CDR3 here is CASSDSVHLETQYF. The CDR3, as DNA: TGTGCCAGCAGTGACTCGGTCCATCTGGAGACCCAGTACTTC. V and J are TRBV2 and TRBJ2-5; D gene unclear. The length of the CDR3 is 14 residues. Trimming stripped 3 bases from V and 5 bases from J, with 13 bases between. The germline V gene encodes CDR1 SNHLY and CDR2 FYNNEI.

This sequence joins TRBV4-1 and TRBJ1-6; D might be TRBD1 (5 bases). Looked up from germline, CDR1 is MGHRA and CDR2 is YSYEKL. V lost 3 bases and J lost 10, with 13 bases in between. The CDR3 has 14 residues. As DNA, the CDR3 is TGCGCCAGCAGCCAGACGGGGGGACGATCACCCCTCCACTTT. This translates into CASSQTGGRSPLHF.

The chain has TRBV25-1 and TRBJ2-3, with 8 positions matching TRBD1. CDR1 MGHDK and CDR2 SYGVNS come from the germline V gene. V gave up 2 bases and J gave up 14 bases; unmatched junction bases: 9. This CDR3 region has 13 residues. DNA of the CDR3: TGTGCCAGCAGTGAACCCGGGACAGGCCGGCGGTATTTT. This sequence encodes CASSEPGTGRRYF.

The J gene is TRBJ2-7, the V gene TRBV18; D call uncertain. The germline V gene encodes CDR1 KGHSH and CDR2 LQKENI. Trimming removed 5 bases from V and 5 bases from J, with 10 bases in between. This CDR3 is built from 12 residues. The CDR3 nucleotides are TGTGCCAGCTCAGGAGAAACAAACGAGCAGTACTTC. Amino acid sequence: CASSGETNEQYF.

The V gene is TRBV24-1, the J gene TRBJ1-2; D unresolved. CDR1 is KGHDR, CDR2 SFDVKD, per germline. V was shortened by 1 base and J by 8 bases, with 10 bases between the two germline ends. The CDR3 sequence is 13 residues long. The CDR3 DNA reads TGTGCCACCAGTGATTTATTACAAGCGGGCTACACCTTC. Amino acids: CATSDLLQAGYTF.

V gene TRBV11-2 combines with J gene TRBJ1-2; D may be TRBD1 (5 bases). V lost 5 bases, J lost 1 base, and 11 bases lay in between. CDR3 length equals 14 residues. Germline values: CDR1 SGHAT, CDR2 FQNNGV. CDR3 nucleotides: TGTGCCAGCAGCCCTACTGGGGGTAACTATGGCTACACCTTC. Amino acid sequence: CASSPTGGNYGYTF.

The chain carries TRBV9 and TRBJ1-2; tentatively, D is TRBD1 (5 bases). CDR1 is SGDLS and CDR2 is YYNGEE in the germline V gene. Trimming left V 0 bases short and J 6 bases short, with 15 bases between. CDR3 length equals 15 residues. DNA for the CDR3: TGTGCCAGCAGCGTAGATGGGGGGAGTTTGGATGGCTACACCTTC. Translated, it gives CASSVDGGSLDGYTF.

The chain has TRBV27 and TRBJ2-5, with no clear D. CDR1 and CDR2 (germline): MNHEY, SMNVEV (reference sequence). V lost 2 bases and J lost 1, with 11 bases in between. This CDR3 comprises 15 residues. This CDR3 reads CASSLPDTPQETQYF. The CDR3 coding sequence is TGTGCCAGCAGTTTACCTGACACCCCCCAAGAGACCCAGTACTTC.

Worth noting for this clone: One end of the junction fails to match germline, which may point to a read error. CDR3: CAGSPGTGYTEAFF. CDR3 in DNA: TGTGCCGGCAGCCCCGGGACAGGGTACACTGAAGCTTTCTTT. The chain links TRBV11-2 to TRBJ1-1; 9 bases agree with TRBD1. Germline loops: CDR1 SGHAT, CDR2 FQNNGV. The CDR3 extends over 14 amino acids.